This TCR beta chain was documented in a study of T cell responses to AZD1222 COVID-19 vaccine. CDR1 and CDR2 from the germline V gene are MNHEY and SVGEGT. V was cut by 6 bases and J by 5 bases, with 11 bases left in between. The CDR3 runs 12 residues. Method: immunoSEQ multiplex PCR; TCRdb's copy keeps in-frame clones and lacks some. This sample has about 160,000 clones, with roughly 90% found just once. The sequenced sample was peripheral blood, obtained on day 0 of AZD1222 vaccination. The clonotype originates from an adult in good health. This chain joins TRBV6-2 or TRBV6-3 and TRBJ2-7, with D perhaps being TRBD1 or TRBD2 (5 bases each). The DNA for the CDR3 is TGTGCCAGCAGCCCCGAGGGACACGAGCAGTACTTC. Protein sequence: CASSPEGHEQYF.